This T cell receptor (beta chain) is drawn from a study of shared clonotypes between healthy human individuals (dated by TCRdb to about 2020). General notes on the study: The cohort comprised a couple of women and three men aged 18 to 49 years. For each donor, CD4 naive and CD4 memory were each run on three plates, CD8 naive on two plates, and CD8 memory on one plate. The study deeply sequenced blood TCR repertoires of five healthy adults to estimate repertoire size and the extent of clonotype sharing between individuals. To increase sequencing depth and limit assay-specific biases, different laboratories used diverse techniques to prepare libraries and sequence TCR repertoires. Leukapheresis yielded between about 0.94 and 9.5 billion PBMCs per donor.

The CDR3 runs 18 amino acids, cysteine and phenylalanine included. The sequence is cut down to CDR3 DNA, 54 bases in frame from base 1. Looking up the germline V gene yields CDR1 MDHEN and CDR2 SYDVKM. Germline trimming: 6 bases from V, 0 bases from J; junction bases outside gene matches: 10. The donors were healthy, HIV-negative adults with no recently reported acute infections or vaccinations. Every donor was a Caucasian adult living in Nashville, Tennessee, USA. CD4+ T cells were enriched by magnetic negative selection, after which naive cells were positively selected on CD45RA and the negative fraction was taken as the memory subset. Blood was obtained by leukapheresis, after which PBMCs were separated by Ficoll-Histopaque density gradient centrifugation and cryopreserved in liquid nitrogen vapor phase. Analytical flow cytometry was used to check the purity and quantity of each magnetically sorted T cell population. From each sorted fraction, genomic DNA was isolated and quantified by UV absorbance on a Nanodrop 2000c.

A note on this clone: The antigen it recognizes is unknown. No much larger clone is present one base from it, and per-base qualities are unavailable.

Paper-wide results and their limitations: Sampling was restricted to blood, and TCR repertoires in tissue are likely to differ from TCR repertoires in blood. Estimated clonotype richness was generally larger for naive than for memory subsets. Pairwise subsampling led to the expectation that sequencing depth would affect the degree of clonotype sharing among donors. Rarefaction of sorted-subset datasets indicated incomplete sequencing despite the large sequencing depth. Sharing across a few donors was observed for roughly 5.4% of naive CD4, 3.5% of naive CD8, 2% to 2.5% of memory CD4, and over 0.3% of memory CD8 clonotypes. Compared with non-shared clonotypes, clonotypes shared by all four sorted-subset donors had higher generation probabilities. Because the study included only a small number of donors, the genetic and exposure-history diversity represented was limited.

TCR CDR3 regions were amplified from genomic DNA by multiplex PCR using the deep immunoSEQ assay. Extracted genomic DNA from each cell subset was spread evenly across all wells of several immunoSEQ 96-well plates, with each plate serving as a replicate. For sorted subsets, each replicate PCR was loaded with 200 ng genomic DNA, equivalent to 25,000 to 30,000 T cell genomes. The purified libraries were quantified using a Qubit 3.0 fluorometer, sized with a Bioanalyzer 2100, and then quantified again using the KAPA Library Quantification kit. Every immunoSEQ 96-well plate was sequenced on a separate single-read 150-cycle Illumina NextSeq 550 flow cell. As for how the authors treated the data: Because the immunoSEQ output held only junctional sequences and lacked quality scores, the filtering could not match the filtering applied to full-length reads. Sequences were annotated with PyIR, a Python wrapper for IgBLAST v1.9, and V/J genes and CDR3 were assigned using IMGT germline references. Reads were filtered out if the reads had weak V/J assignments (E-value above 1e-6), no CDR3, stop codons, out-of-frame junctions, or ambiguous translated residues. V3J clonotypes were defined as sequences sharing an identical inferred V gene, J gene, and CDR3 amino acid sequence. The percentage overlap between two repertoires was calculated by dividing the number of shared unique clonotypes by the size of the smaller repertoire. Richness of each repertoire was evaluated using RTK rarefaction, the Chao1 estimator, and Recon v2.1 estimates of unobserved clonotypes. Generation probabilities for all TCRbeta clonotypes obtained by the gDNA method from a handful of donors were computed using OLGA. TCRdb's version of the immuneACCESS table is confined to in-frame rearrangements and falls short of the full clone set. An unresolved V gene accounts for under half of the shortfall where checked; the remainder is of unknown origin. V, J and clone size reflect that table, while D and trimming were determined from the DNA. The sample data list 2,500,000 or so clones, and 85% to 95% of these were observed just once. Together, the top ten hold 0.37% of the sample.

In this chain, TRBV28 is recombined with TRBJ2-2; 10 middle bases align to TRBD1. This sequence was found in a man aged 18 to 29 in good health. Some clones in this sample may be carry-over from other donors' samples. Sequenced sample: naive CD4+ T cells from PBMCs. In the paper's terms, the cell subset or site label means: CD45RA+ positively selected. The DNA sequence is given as TGTGCCAGCAGCCCATTTCCGGGGACAGGGGCGAACACCGGGGAGCTGTTTTTT. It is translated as CASSPFPGTGANTGELFF.